These 7 T cell receptor beta chains originate from one sample sequenced in a study of a mutant IDH1 vaccine in newly diagnosed glioma. Antigens for these TCRs are unknown. Noted time point: week 23, last vaccination. Every single dose of the vaccine, 300 ug of mutant IDH1 20-mer peptide, came with topical imiquimod. Clones were read by immunoSEQ multiplex PCR, and TCRdb kept only the in-frame ones, dropping some. This table has over 45,000 clones, around 80% appearing once. The material sequenced was PBMCs, taken from a glioma patient whose treatment included an IDH1 peptide vaccine. Receptors were obtained from a man aged 40-55 years with glioma.

V usage is TRBV5-6 and J usage is TRBJ2-1; 9 nucleotides agree with TRBD1. Trimming cost V 0 bases and J 7 bases; bases outside gene matches: 8. Germline V lookup: CDR1 SGHDT, CDR2 YYEEEE. The length of the CDR3 is 16 residues. In DNA, the CDR3 is TGTGCCAGCAGCTTGGCTGGGACAGGGTGGAGTAATGAGCAGTTCTTC. The encoded protein is CASSLAGTGWSNEQFF. Based on the CDR3 plus reference TRBV5-6 and TRBJ2-1, the full variable domain is DAGVTQSPTHLIKTRGQQVTLRCSPKSGHDTVSWYQQALGQGPQFIFQYYEEEERQRGNFPDRFSGHQFPNYSSELNVNALLLGDSALYLCASSLAGTGWSNEQFFGPGTRLTVL.

This clone was observed a single time. V is TRBV30 and J is TRBJ1-2, with D uncertain. The CDR3 extends over 15 amino acids. V lost 3 bases, J lost 8 bases, and 22 bases lay in between. Germline V gives CDR1 GTSNPN, CDR2 SVGIG (reference sequence). This chain's CDR3 is CAWSFSTCLGLGYTF. The CDR3 nucleotides read TGTGCCTGGAGCTTTTCTACGTGCCTTGGGTTGGGCTACACCTTC.

This chain uses TRBV5-6 with TRBJ1-3; D is unclear. The ends were cut back, 4 bases at V and 2 bases at J, with 13 bases in the middle. The CDR3 runs 15 residues. Germline lookup yields CDR1 SGHDT and CDR2 YYEEEE. Here the CDR3 reads CASSPTGKTGNTIYF. CDR3 nucleotide sequence: TGTGCCAGCAGCCCCACCGGGAAAACTGGAAACACCATATATTTT.

The V and J genes are TRBV18 and TRBJ1-2, with no clear D. From germline, CDR1 is KGHSH and CDR2 LQKENI. CDR3 size: 13 residues. V lost 3 bases and J 6 bases, leaving 11 bases between the germline ends. CDR3: CASSPDKGHGYTF. Written as DNA, the CDR3 is TGTGCCAGCTCACCCGACAAAGGCCATGGCTACACCTTC.

V gene TRBV18 combines with J gene TRBJ1-1; 7 bases match TRBD1. The V segment lost 2 bases and the J segment 4 bases; nucleotides outside the gene matches: 16. CDR1 and CDR2 (germline): KGHSH, LQKENI. CDR3 size: 18 residues. The CDR3 coding sequence is TGTGCCAGCTCACCAGGTGGGGCAGGGGGAAATAGGGGCACTGAAGCTTTCTTT. Translating gives CASSPGGAGGNRGTEAFF.

CDR3 bases: TGCGCCAGCAGCTTGGAAGGACAAGGGGAGACCCAGTACTTC. This sequence encodes CASSLEGQGETQYF. The V call is TRBV5-1, the J call TRBJ2-5; weak D call: TRBD1 (5 bases). From germline, CDR1 is SGHRS and CDR2 YFSETQ. There are 14 residues in the CDR3. The V gene lost 0 bases and the J gene lost 5 bases, with 11 bases spanning the gap.

The rearrangement joins TRBV30 to TRBJ1-5; D ambiguous. The CDR3 has 12 residues. The germline V gene has CDR1 GTSNPN and CDR2 SVGIG (reference sequence). The ends were cut back, 2 bases at V and 4 bases at J, with 6 bases in the middle. In nucleotides, the CDR3 is TGTGCCTGGAGTAGGAAGAATCAGCCCCAGCATTTT. It specifies CAWSRKNQPQHF.